This T cell receptor beta chain was found in a study of CD8 T cells in ankylosing spondylitis. Study results and limitations: The study identified a TCR beta motif of several highly homologous variants that appeared characteristic of ankylosing spondylitis blood.

This clonotype occurred a few times. Antigen unknown. The CDR3 consists of 17 residues. CDR1 is DFQATT, CDR2 SNEGSKA, per germline (reference sequence). Trimming cost V 4 bases and J 0 bases, with 16 bases left between them. One entry per CDR3 protein results from TCRdb running MiXCR on the 5' RACE reads. The sample contains some 840,000 distinct CDR3 sequences, over 9.5% of which appear only once. The genes are TRBV20-1 and TRBJ1-6; D might be TRBD1 (6 bases). This TCR was recovered from a male donor with ankylosing spondylitis. The specimen was blood, either unsorted or a sorted T cell fraction (not recorded which). The CDR3 DNA sequence: TGCAGTGCTAAGATAAGGGGGGTGGGCTCCTATAATTCACCCCTCCACTTT. Protein product: CSAKIRGVGSYNSPLHF.